This T cell receptor beta chain derives from a study of blood T cell repertoires in COVID-19. Study-level information: COVID-19 samples collected from the United States, Italy and Spain covered acute and convalescent phases.

The repertoire was sequenced with immunoSEQ multiplex PCR; TCRdb's copy has only in-frame clones and lacks some. Of over 300,000 clones in the sample, around 84% were seen once. CDR1 MNHEY and CDR2 SVGAGI come from the germline V gene. The CDR3 contains 15 residues. V was trimmed by 7 bases and J by 0 bases, leaving 13 bases between them. This chain uses TRBV6-5 with TRBJ1-3, with a weak D call TRBD1 (5 bases). Sequencing input: PBMCs or T cells enriched from blood (not recorded which). The sequence was collected from a woman younger than 30 who had recovered from COVID-19. CDR3 in amino acids: CASTLRQSSGNTIYF. The CDR3 DNA sequence: TGTGCCAGCACCCTCAGACAGAGCTCTGGAAACACCATATATTTT.